These 5 T cell receptor beta chains were sequenced from one sample in a study of blood T cell repertoires in COVID-19. The data were produced by immunoSEQ multiplex PCR, yet TCRdb's version contains in-frame clones alone and is incomplete. The data contain roughly 200,000 clones, roughly 88% of them singletons. Sequencing was performed on peripheral blood. These TCRs come from a woman younger than 45 with acute or convalescent COVID-19.

The V and J genes are TRBV30 and TRBJ2-2; 9 bases fit TRBD2. Germline V gene sequence: CDR1 GTSNPN, CDR2 SVGIG (reference sequence). Trimming cost V 5 bases and J 2 bases; bases outside gene matches: 3. This CDR3 comprises 14 residues. This CDR3 is CAWVSGGNTGELFF. The CDR3 DNA sequence: TGTGCCTGGGTTAGCGGGGGTAACACCGGGGAGCTGTTTTTT. The complete variable domain, with remaining parts taken from reference TRBV30 and TRBJ2-2, reads SQTIHQWPATLVQPVGSPLSLECTVEGTSNPNLYWYRQAAGRGLQLLFYSVGIGQISSEVPQNLSASRPQDRQFILSSKKLLLSDSGFYLCAWVSGGNTGELFFGEGSRLTVL.

As to this clone: One end of the junction fails to match germline, which may point to a read error. The chain employs TRBV7-9 and TRBJ2-7, with 7 positions matching TRBD1. Per the germline V gene, CDR1 is SEHNR and CDR2 is FQNEAQ (reference sequence). This CDR3 region has 14 residues. The CDR3 DNA reads as TGTGCCAGCAGCCCCGGGACAGCCTCCGACGAGCAGTACTTC. Amino acids: CASSPGTASDEQYF.

The rearrangement joins TRBV5-1 to TRBJ2-6, with 9 bases fitting TRBD1. V was clipped by 0 bases and J by 4 bases; unmatched bases: 5. The CDR3 consists of 17 residues. The germline V gene encodes CDR1 SGHRS and CDR2 YFSETQ. CDR3 bases: TGCGCCAGCAGCTTGGCCGGGACAGGGTTAGGGGCCAACGTCCTGACTTTC. As protein: CASSLAGTGLGANVLTF. The full variable domain, its missing parts supplied by reference TRBV5-1 and TRBJ2-6, is KAGVTQTPRYLIKTRGQQVTLSCSPISGHRSVSWYQQTPGQGLQFLFEYFSETQRNKGNFPGRFSGRQFSNSRSEMNVSTLELGDSALYLCASSLAGTGLGANVLTFGAGSRLTVL.

This clone appeared a single time. The chain links TRBV6-5 to TRBJ2-3; D perhaps matches TRBD2 (5 bases). Germline V CDR1 and CDR2: MNHEY, SVGAGI. The CDR3 loop spans 13 amino acids. The V end lost 1 base, the J end lost 3 bases, and 5 bases lay between the germline ends. The CDR3, as DNA: TGTGCCAGCAGTTACTGGAGGACAGATACGCAGTATTTT. Residues: CASSYWRTDTQYF.

The chain recombines TRBV5-1 with TRBJ2-2, with D uncertain. The CDR3 runs to 13 residues. The V gene's germline CDR1 is SGHRS and CDR2 YFSETQ. V lost 5 bases, J lost 5 bases, and 10 bases lay in between. CDR3 sequence: CASRLMETGELFF. The CDR3, as DNA: TGCGCCAGCAGACTCATGGAGACCGGGGAGCTGTTTTTT.